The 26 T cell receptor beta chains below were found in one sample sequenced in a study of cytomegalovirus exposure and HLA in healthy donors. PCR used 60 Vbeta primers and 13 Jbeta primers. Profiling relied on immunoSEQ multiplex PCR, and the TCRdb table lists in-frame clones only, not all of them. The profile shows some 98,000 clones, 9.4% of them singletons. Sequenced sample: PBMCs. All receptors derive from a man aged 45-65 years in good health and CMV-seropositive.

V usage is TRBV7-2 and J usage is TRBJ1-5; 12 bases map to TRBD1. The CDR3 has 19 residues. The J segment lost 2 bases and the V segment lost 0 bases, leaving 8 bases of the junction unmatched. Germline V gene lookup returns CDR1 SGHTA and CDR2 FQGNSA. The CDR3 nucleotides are TGTGCCAGCAGCTTAGCAGGGACAGGGGGCGCGGCTGGCAATCAGCCCCAGCATTTT. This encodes CASSLAGTGGAAGNQPQHF. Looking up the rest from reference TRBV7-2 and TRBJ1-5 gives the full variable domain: GAGVSQSPSNKVTEKGKDVELRCDPISGHTALYWYRQSLGQGLEFLIYFQGNSAPDKSGLPSDRFSAERTGGSVSTLTIQRTQQEDSAVYLCASSLAGTGGAAGNQPQHFGDGTRLSIL.

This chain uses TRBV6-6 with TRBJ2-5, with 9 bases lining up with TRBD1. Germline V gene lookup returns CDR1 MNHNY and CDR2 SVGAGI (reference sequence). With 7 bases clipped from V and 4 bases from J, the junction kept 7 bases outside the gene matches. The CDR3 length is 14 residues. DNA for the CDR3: TGTGCCAGCACCCTGGGACAGGGAAGAGAGACCCAGTACTTC. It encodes CASTLGQGRETQYF.

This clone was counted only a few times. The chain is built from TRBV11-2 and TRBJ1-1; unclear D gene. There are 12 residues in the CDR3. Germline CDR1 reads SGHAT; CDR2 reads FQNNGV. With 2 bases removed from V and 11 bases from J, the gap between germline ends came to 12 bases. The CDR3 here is CASSLYEGKAFF. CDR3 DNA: TGTGCCAGCAGCTTATATGAGGGTAAGGCTTTCTTT.

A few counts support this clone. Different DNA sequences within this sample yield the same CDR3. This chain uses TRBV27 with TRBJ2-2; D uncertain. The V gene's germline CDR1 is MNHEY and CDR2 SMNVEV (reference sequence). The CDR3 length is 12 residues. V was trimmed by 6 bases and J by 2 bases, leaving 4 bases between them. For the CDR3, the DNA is TGTGCCAGCAGCCTAAACACCGGGGAGCTGTTTTTT. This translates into CASSLNTGELFF.

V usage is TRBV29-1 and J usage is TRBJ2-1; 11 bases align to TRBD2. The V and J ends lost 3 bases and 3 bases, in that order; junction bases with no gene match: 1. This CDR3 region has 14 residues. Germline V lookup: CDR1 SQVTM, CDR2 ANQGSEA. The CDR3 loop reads CSVETSGVYNEQFF. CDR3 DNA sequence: TGCAGCGTTGAGACTAGCGGGGTCTACAATGAGCAGTTCTTC.

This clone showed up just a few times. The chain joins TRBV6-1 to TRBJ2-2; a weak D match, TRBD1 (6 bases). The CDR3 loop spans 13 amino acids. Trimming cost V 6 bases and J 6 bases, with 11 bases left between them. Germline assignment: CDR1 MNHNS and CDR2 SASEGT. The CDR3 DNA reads TGTGCCAGCAGAAACAGGGTACCCGGGGAGCTGTTTTTT. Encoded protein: CASRNRVPGELFF.

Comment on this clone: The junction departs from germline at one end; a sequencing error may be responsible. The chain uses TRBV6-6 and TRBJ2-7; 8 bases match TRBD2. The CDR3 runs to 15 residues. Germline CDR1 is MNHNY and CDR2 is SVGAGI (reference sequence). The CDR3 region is CASSYGTGGPTPLHF. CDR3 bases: TGTGCCAGCAGTTACGGTACGGGAGGGCCCACGCCTCTCCACTTC.

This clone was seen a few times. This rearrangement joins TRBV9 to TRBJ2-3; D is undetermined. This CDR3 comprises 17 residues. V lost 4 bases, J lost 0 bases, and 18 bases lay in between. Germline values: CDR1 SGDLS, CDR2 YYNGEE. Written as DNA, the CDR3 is TGTGCCAGCAGCCGGAGTCTGGCAGAATCTAGCACAGATACGCAGTATTTT. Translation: CASSRSLAESSTDTQYF.

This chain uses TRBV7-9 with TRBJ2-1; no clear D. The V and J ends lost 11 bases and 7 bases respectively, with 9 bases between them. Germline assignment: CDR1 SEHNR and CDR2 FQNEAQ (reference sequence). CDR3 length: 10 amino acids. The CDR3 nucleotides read TGTGCCGAAATCGGGAATGAGCAGTTCTTC. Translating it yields CAEIGNEQFF.

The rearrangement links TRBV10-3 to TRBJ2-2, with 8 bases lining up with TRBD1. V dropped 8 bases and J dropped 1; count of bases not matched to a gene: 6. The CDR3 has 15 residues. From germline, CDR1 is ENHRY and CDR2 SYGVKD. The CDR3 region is CAIGKGQGNTGELFF. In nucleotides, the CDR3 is TGTGCCATCGGGAAAGGACAGGGGAACACCGGGGAGCTGTTTTTT.

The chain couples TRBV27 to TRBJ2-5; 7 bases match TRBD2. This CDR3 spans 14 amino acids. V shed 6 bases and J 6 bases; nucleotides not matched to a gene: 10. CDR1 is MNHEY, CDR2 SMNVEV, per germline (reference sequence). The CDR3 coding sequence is TGTGCCAGCAGCCCCGGACTAGATAGCAAGACCCAGTACTTC. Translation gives CASSPGLDSKTQYF.

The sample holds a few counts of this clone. CDR3 nucleotide sequence: TGTGCCAGCAGCTTAGATCGGACAGGCGAAGCTTTCTTT. Translation: CASSLDRTGEAFF. V usage is TRBV5-4 and J usage is TRBJ1-1; 7 nucleotides line up with TRBD1. V trimming: 2 bases; J trimming: 8 bases; junction bases outside the gene matches: 6. Looked up from germline, CDR1 is SGHNT and CDR2 is YYREEE (reference sequence). The CDR3 consists of 13 residues.

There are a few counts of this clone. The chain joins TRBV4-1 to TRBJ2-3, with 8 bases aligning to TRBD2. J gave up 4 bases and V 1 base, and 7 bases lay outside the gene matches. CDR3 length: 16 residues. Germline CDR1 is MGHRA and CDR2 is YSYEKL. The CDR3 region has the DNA TGCGCCAGCAGCCAAGGGGCCCGGGAGGGCGCAGATACGCAGTATTTT. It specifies CASSQGAREGADTQYF.

CDR3 sequence reads: CKRPKTYF. The CDR3 bases are TGCAAGAGGCCCAAAACATACTTC. The V and J genes are TRBV10-1 and TRBJ2-7; no reliable D call. The CDR3 has 8 residues. Germline assignment: CDR1 WNHNN and CDR2 SYGVQD (reference sequence).

The CDR3 nucleotides are TGTGCCAGCAGCCGTAGTAACGCCCGAACTTCCTACAATGAGCAGTTCTTC. Translated, it gives CASSRSNARTSYNEQFF. The chain joins TRBV5-4 to TRBJ2-1, with unresolved D. The germline CDR1 and CDR2 sequences are SGHNT and YYREEE (reference sequence). The CDR3 consists of 17 residues. V lost 4 bases, J lost 1 base, and 18 bases lay in between.

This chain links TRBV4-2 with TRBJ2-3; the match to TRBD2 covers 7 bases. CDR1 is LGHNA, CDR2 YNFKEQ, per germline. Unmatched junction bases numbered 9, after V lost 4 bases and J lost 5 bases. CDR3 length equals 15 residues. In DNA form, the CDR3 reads TGTGCCAGCAGCCCTGGAGCGGGATCTGGAGATACGCAGTATTTT. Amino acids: CASSPGAGSGDTQYF.

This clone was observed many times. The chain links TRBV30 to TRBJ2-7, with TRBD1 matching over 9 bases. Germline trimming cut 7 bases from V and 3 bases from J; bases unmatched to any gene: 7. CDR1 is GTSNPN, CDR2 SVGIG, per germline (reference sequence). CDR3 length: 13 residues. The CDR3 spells CASTDRGDYEQYF. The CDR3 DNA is TGTGCCTCCACGGACAGGGGTGACTACGAGCAGTACTTC.

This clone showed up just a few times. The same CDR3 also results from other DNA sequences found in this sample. CDR3 in DNA: TGCGCCAGCAGCCAGGACCAGGGGGCGCGGGAGACCCAGTACTTC. Translation: CASSQDQGARETQYF. The gene calls are TRBV4-3 and TRBJ2-5, with TRBD1 identical over 8 bases. Germline trimming cut 3 bases from V and 5 bases from J; bases unmatched to any gene: 8. This CDR3 comprises 15 residues. Germline V CDR1 and CDR2: LGHNA, YSLEER.

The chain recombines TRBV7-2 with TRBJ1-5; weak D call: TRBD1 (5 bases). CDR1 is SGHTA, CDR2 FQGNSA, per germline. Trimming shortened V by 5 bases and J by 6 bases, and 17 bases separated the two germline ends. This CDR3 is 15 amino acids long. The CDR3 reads CASSAYNRGSQPQHF. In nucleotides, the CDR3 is TGTGCCAGCAGCGCGTATAATCGGGGGAGTCAGCCCCAGCATTTT.

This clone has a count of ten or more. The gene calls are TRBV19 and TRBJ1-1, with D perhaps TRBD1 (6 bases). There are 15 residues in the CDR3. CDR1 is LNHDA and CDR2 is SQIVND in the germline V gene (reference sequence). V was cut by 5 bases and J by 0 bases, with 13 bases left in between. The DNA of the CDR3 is TGTGCCAGTAGTGTATTACAGGGAGTGAACACTGAAGCTTTCTTT. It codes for CASSVLQGVNTEAFF. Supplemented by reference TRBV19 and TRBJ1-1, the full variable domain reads DGGITQSPKYLFRKEGQNVTLSCEQNLNHDAMYWYRQDPGQGLRLIYYSQIVNDFQKGDIAEGYSVSREKKESFPLTVTSAQKNPTAFYLCASSVLQGVNTEAFFGQGTRLTVV.

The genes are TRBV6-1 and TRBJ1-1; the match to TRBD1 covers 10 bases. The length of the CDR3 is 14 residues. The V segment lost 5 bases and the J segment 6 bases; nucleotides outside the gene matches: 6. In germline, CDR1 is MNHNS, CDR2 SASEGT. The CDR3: CASSNRDRGAEAFF. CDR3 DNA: TGTGCCAGCAGTAACCGGGACAGGGGCGCTGAAGCTTTCTTT.

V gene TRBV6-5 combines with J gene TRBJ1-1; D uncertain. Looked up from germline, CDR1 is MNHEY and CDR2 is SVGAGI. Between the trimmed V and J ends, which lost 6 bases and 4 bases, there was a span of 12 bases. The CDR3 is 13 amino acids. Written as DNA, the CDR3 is TGTGCCAGCAGCCTCGGGGTCGCCACTGAAGCTTTCTTT. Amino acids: CASSLGVATEAFF.

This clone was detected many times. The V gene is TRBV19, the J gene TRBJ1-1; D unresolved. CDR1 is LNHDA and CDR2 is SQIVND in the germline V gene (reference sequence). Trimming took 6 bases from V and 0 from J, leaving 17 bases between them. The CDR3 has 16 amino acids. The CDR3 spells CASRAGVPFMNTEAFF. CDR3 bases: TGTGCCAGTAGGGCCGGGGTCCCGTTCATGAACACTGAAGCTTTCTTT.

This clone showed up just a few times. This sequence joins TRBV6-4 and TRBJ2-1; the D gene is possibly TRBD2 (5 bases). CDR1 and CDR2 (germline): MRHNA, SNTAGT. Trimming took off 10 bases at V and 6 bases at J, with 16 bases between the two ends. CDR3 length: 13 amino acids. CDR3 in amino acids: CATSRERGNEQFF. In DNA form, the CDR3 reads TGTGCCACGTCGAGGGAGAGAGGCAATGAGCAGTTCTTC.

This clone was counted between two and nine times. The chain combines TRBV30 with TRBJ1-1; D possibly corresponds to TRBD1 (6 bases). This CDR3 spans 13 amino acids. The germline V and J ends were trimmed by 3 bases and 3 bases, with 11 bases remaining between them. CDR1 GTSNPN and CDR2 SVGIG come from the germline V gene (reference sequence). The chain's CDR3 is CAWRTGGYTEAFF. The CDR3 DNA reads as TGTGCCTGGAGGACGGGGGGCTACACTGAAGCTTTCTTT.

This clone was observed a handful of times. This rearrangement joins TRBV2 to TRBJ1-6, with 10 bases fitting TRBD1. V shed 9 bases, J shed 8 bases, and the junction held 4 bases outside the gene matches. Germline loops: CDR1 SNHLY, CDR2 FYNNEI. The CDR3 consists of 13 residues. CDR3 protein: CARQTGGDSPLHF. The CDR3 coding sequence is TGTGCCAGGCAGACAGGGGGCGATTCACCCCTCCACTTT.